Shown below are 16 T cell receptor beta chains from a single sample sequenced in a study of vaccination effects on CD4 cells after COVID-19. These receptors' antigens are unknown. Following culture for approximately 11 days, CD4+ T cells were isolated. Libraries were prepared by immunoSEQ multiplex PCR; TCRdb keeps only in-frame clonotypes and omits some of them. The repertoire holds tens of thousands of clones, with about 74% as singletons. The input for sequencing was CD4+ T cells from PBMCs cultured without peptide, taken before COVID-19 vaccination. Source of these receptors: a human donor who received a COVID-19 vaccine.

This clone turned up a few times. V usage is TRBV7-2 and J usage is TRBJ2-1; 7 positions agree with TRBD2. CDR3 length: 16 amino acids. The V gene end was trimmed by 5 bases and the J gene end by 7 bases; junction bases not matched to a gene: 14. In germline, CDR1 is SGHTA, CDR2 FQGNSA. The CDR3 reads CASSHWGGRGLNEQFF. The CDR3 region has the DNA TGTGCCAGCAGCCATTGGGGTGGGCGGGGGTTAAATGAGCAGTTCTTC.

V usage is TRBV7-8 and J usage is TRBJ2-6; maybe TRBD2 (5 bases). Trimming took off 5 bases at V and 0 bases at J, with 14 bases between the two ends. Per germline, CDR1 SGHVS and CDR2 FQNEAQ. There are 17 residues in the CDR3. The chain's CDR3 is CASSQTRSSSGANVLTF. The CDR3 DNA is TGTGCCAGCAGCCAAACTAGAAGCAGCTCTGGGGCCAACGTCCTGACTTTC.

The V and J genes are TRBV7-5 and TRBJ2-6; the table calls TRBD2, which could not be checked here. TRBV7-5 is tagged as a pseudogene. The CDR3 covers 17 residues. In DNA, the CDR3 is TGTGCCAGAAGCTTAGAGGAGAGGGACTCTGGGGCCAACGTCCTGACTTTC. This gives the protein CARSLEERDSGANVLTF.

This chain links TRBV7-2 with TRBJ2-5; no clear D. In germline, CDR1 is SGHTA, CDR2 FQGNSA. V lost 5 bases, J lost 5 bases, and 9 bases lay in between. The CDR3 runs to 12 residues. CDR3 amino acids: CASSLLSETQYF. The CDR3 DNA sequence: TGTGCCAGCAGCCTCCTCAGCGAGACCCAGTACTTC.

As DNA, the CDR3 is TGCGCCAGCAGCCAAGTAGTTCACGGACAAAATTCACCCCTCCACTTT. It translates to CASSQVVHGQNSPLHF. The rearrangement uses TRBV4-1 and TRBJ1-6; D perhaps matches TRBD1 (5 bases). The germline V gene encodes CDR1 MGHRA and CDR2 YSYEKL. V gave up 1 base and J gave up 7 bases, with 14 bases separating them. The CDR3 has 16 residues.

As DNA, the CDR3 is TGCGCCAGCAGCTTGGGAGGGTTCGGGGAGACCCAGTACTTC. Its translation is CASSLGGFGETQYF. The rearrangement joins TRBV5-1 to TRBJ2-5; a possible D gene is TRBD2 (5 bases). The CDR3 covers 14 residues. V was shortened by 0 bases and J by 5 bases, with 11 bases between the two germline ends. CDR1 is SGHRS and CDR2 is YFSETQ in the germline V gene. Full variable domain (missing parts from reference TRBV5-1 and TRBJ2-5): KAGVTQTPRYLIKTRGQQVTLSCSPISGHRSVSWYQQTPGQGLQFLFEYFSETQRNKGNFPGRFSGRQFSNSRSEMNVSTLELGDSALYLCASSLGGFGETQYFGPGTRLLVL.

The chain links TRBV12-3 or TRBV12-4 to TRBJ2-3, with D unresolved. V shed 2 bases and J shed 6 bases, with 9 bases lying between them. The CDR3 contains 13 residues. CDR3 amino acids: CASSLFAEDTQYF. CDR3 sequence (DNA): TGTGCCAGCAGTTTATTTGCGGAGGATACGCAGTATTTT.

The J gene is TRBJ1-4, the V gene TRBV27, with TRBD1 identical over 7 bases. Germline lookup yields CDR1 MNHEY and CDR2 SMNVEV (reference sequence). Germline trimming cut 3 bases from V and 6 bases from J; bases unmatched to any gene: 4. The CDR3 has 14 amino acids. This CDR3 reads CASSFTGVDEKLFF. For the CDR3, the DNA is TGTGCCAGCAGTTTCACAGGGGTGGATGAAAAACTGTTTTTT.

This chain connects TRBV5-1 to TRBJ1-3; D gene uncertain. Trimming removed 1 base at V and 2 bases at J, with 7 bases between. Germline loops: CDR1 SGHRS, CDR2 YFSETQ. This CDR3 is 14 amino acids long. The CDR3 region is CASSLPGTGNTIYF. In DNA form, the CDR3 reads TGCGCCAGCAGCTTGCCGGGGACTGGAAACACCATATATTTT.

CDR3 protein: CASSQTHGLNEKLFF. CDR3 nucleotide sequence: TGTGCCAGCAGCCAGACCCACGGACTTAATGAAAAACTGTTTTTT. The chain recombines TRBV3-1 (or the pseudogene TRBV3-2) with TRBJ1-4; D unclear. Trimming shortened V by 3 bases and J by 4 bases, and 12 bases separated the two germline ends. CDR3 length: 15 residues. CDR1 and CDR2 (germline): LGHDT, YNNKEL (reference sequence).

The chain couples TRBV10-3 to TRBJ2-1; D remains unclear. V lost 2 bases and J 15 bases, leaving 14 bases between the germline ends. This CDR3 spans 12 amino acids. Looked up from germline, CDR1 is ENHRY and CDR2 is SYGVKD. CDR3 sequence: CAISEVLQRRFF. As DNA, the CDR3 is TGTGCCATCAGTGAGGTTCTTCAACGGCGGTTCTTC.

A few counts support this clone. The gene calls are TRBV28 and TRBJ2-7; 9 bases fit TRBD1. Germline CDR1 reads MDHEN; CDR2 reads SYDVKM. The CDR3 is 15 residues long. V dropped 4 bases and J dropped 1; count of bases not matched to a gene: 5. The CDR3 region is CASSSPTGGSYEQYV. CDR3 DNA sequence: TGTGCCAGCAGTTCCCCGACAGGGGGATCCTACGAGCAGTACGTC.

J is TRBJ1-3 and V is TRBV27; possibly TRBD1 for D (5 bases). The CDR3 spans 17 residues. Trimming removed 5 bases from V and 0 bases from J, with 17 bases in between. CDR1 is MNHEY and CDR2 is SMNVEV in the germline V gene (reference sequence). CDR3 DNA sequence: TGTGCCAGCAGTCTTCGCGGGGCCCAAGACTCTGGAAACACCATATATTTT. This gives the protein CASSLRGAQDSGNTIYF.

Only one count was recorded for this clone. The junction departs from the called germline gene at one end, perhaps through a read error. The V and J genes are TRBV19 and TRBJ2-1; the match to TRBD1 covers 10 bases. The V gene's germline CDR1 is LNHDA and CDR2 SQIVND (reference sequence). This CDR3 contains 14 residues. The CDR3 coding sequence is TGTGCCAGTAGCATAGGGACAGGGGCATATGAGCAGTTCTTC. Residues: CASSIGTGAYEQFF. The whole variable domain, filled in from reference TRBV19 and TRBJ2-1, reads DGGITQSPKYLFRKEGQNVTLSCEQNLNHDAMYWYRQDPGQGLRLIYYSQIVNDFQKGDIAEGYSVSREKKESFPLTVTSAQKNPTAFYLCASSIGTGAYEQFFGPGTRLTVL.

This clone appeared a few times. The chain recombines TRBV4-3 with TRBJ1-2, with a tentative D call TRBD1 (5 bases). Germline V gene data show CDR1 as LGHNA and CDR2 as YSLEER. This CDR3 region has 15 residues. Trimming took off 2 bases at V and 2 bases at J, with 12 bases between the two ends. CDR3 protein: CASSQTTDSNYGYTF. Written as DNA, the CDR3 is TGCGCCAGCAGCCAAACTACCGACAGCAACTATGGCTACACCTTC.

This chain uses TRBV3-1 (or the pseudogene TRBV3-2) with TRBJ2-1; 11 bases are shared with TRBD1. From germline, CDR1 is LGHDT and CDR2 YNNKEL (reference sequence). V lost 4 bases, J lost 6 bases, and 2 bases stayed unmatched. The CDR3 is made up of 14 amino acids. The chain's CDR3 is CASSRTGGLNEQFF. CDR3 nucleotide sequence: TGTGCCAGCAGCCGGACAGGGGGCCTCAATGAGCAGTTCTTC.